The source of this TCR beta chain is a study of T cell repertoires in cytomegalovirus infection (dated by TCRdb to the late 2010s). About the full investigation: The HLA type of each donor mattered for the analysis, because public TCR beta signatures pointed to carriage of CMV infection along with the matching HLA type. General study outcomes and caveats: The ex vivo response was dominated by HLA-C-restricted CMV-specific TCR beta clonotypes, which also provided the single most frequent clonotype in two of eight donors. In both this cohort and an independent cohort of 350 to 400 donors, the cumulative frequency of public TCR beta family members distinguished carriers of CMV infection plus the relevant HLA type.

Trimming at the junction amounts to 5 bases on V and 4 bases on J, and the germline ends lie 11 bases apart. The CDR3 sequence holds 13 residues, the cysteine and phenylalanine included. Only the CDR3 part of the read is kept: 39 bases, read in frame from the first base. The germline V gene specifies LGHNA as CDR1 and YSLEER as CDR2. On this clonotype: What this receptor recognizes is not known. Within one base of it there is no much larger clone, and no base qualities were kept.

This sample was sequenced with an Illumina HiSeq 1500. In-frame beta chains were kept once TCRdb had trimmed the public reads at Q25 with fastp and called clones with MiXCR. A single entry per CDR3 protein holds the most common genes and DNA from its merged rows. This sample is represented by roughly 320,000 distinct CDR3 sequences; 9.5% of them were singletons. The ten largest clones capture 3.5% to 4.5% of the sample. The sequence links TRBV4-3 to TRBJ1-1, with TRBD1 as a weak D call on 6 bases. Sample: PBMCs. The clonotype originates from a human donor in good health (CMV status not recorded). Some clones in this sample may be carry-over from other donors' samples. The CDR3 protein: CASSWTASTEAFF. The sequenced DNA is TGCGCCAGCAGCTGGACAGCGAGCACTGAAGCTTTCTTT.